Here is one TCR beta chain with its context. Its target is unknown. The data were produced by immunoSEQ multiplex PCR, yet TCRdb's version contains in-frame clones alone and is incomplete. Of tens of thousands of clones detected, around nine tenths appear once; the ten largest clones hold roughly 1.2%. The CDR3 has 16 residues. Germline V lookup: CDR1 SGHRS, CDR2 YFSETQ. Trimming pared 0 bases from V and 2 bases from J, leaving 9 bases between. The data stem from a study of cytomegalovirus exposure and HLA in healthy donors. Study results and limitations: One later analysis, an examination of the 90 to 150 validation repertoires, found that first-cohort TCR clusters tended to co-occur in them.

The clonotype originates from a man aged 18 to 30 in good health and CMV-seronegative. The sequencing sample was made of PBMCs. This chain links TRBV5-1 with TRBJ2-6; the D gene is possibly TRBD1 (6 bases). The chain's CDR3 is CASSLGPGAGANVLTF. The CDR3 DNA follows: TGCGCCAGCAGCTTGGGGCCAGGGGCTGGGGCCAACGTCCTGACTTTC.